This is a list of T cell receptor beta chains from one sample in a study of beta chain features in type 1 diabetes. Sequenced by immunoSEQ multiplex PCR; TCRdb stores in-frame clones only, minus some. The sample shows some 900,000 clones, under 20% of them seen only once. Input material: naive CD4+ T cells from blood. The receptors here all came from a woman aged 18 to 35 in good health. CDR3s include the opening cysteine and the closing phenylalanine or tryptophan. A D gene is named only where the DNA matches it firmly. Size is omitted from some rows. Given values are once, few, many or a class for expanded clones.

CDR3 DNA: TGTGCCTGGAGCAGTAAATGGTTTCCCGCCCGGACACAACAAGAGACCCAGTACTTC
CDR3 protein: CAWSSKWFPARTQQETQYF
D gene: .
V gene: TRBV30
J gene: TRBJ2-5
clone size: once

CDR3 DNA: TGTGCCAGCAGTTCCCTAGCGCAGTACAATGAGCAGTTCTTC
CDR3 protein: CASSSLAQYNEQFF
D gene: .
V gene: TRBV28
J gene: TRBJ2-1
clone size: .

CDR3 DNA: TGTGCCAGCTCCCCCGCAGAGGGTCTGAACACTGAAGCTTTCTTT
CDR3 protein: CASSPAEGLNTEAFF
D gene: .
V gene: TRBV18
J gene: TRBJ1-1
clone size: .

CDR3 DNA: TGTGCCGGTTCGCGACAGCTAAACACCGGGGAGCTGTTTTTT
CDR3 protein: CAGSRQLNTGELFF
D gene: .
V gene: TRBV19
J gene: TRBJ2-2
clone size: few

CDR3 DNA: TGTGCCAGTAGTATCACCGCCGCCGGGGCCAACGTCCTGACTTTC
CDR3 protein: CASSITAAGANVLTF
D gene: .
V gene: TRBV19
J gene: TRBJ2-6
clone size: .

CDR3 DNA: TGTGCCAGCAGGCCCCATTCTAGCGGGAGGGTACGGACCGGGGAGCTGTTTTTT
CDR3 protein: CASRPHSSGRVRTGELFF
D gene: TRBD2
V gene: TRBV28
J gene: TRBJ2-2
clone size: .

CDR3 DNA: TGCGCCAGCAGTCAGGGACTAGCGGGGTCGGGAGAGACCCAGTACTTC
CDR3 protein: CASSQGLAGSGETQYF
D gene: TRBD2
V gene: TRBV23-1
J gene: TRBJ2-5
clone size: few

CDR3 DNA: TGTGCCACCAGCAGAGTTGGGAATGAGCAGTTCTTC
CDR3 protein: CATSRVGNEQFF
D gene: .
V gene: TRBV15
J gene: TRBJ2-1
clone size: .

CDR3 DNA: TGTGCCAGCAGCTTAAACAGGGGTCAAGAGACCCAGTACTTC
CDR3 protein: CASSLNRGQETQYF
D gene: TRBD1
V gene: TRBV11-2
J gene: TRBJ2-5
clone size: few

CDR3 DNA: TGTGCCAGCAGTTACTCGGGCAGGACGCGAGCATTT
CDR3 protein: CASSYSGRTRAF
D gene: .
V gene: TRBV6-6
J gene: TRBJ1-4
clone size: .

CDR3 DNA: TGTGCCAGCAGCCCCCTTTTGGACAGTACGGGCACTGAAGCTTTCTTT
CDR3 protein: CASSPLLDSTGTEAFF
D gene: .
V gene: TRBV7-2
J gene: TRBJ1-1
clone size: few

CDR3 DNA: TGTGCCAGCAGCCCGCTACCCGGGACTAGCGGGAGACAGTACGAGCAGTACTTC
CDR3 protein: CASSPLPGTSGRQYEQYF
D gene: TRBD2
V gene: TRBV7-8
J gene: TRBJ2-7
clone size: few

CDR3 DNA: TGCGCCAGCAGCTTGTCGGGGTACCACGAGCAGTACTTC
CDR3 protein: CASSLSGYHEQYF
D gene: .
V gene: TRBV5-1
J gene: TRBJ2-7
clone size: .